The 26 T cell receptor beta chains presented below share a single source sample, sequenced in a study of identical twins' blood T cells. MiXCR was run by TCRdb on the 5' RACE reads, yielding one entry per CDR3 protein. Found here are 300,000 to 400,000 distinct CDR3 sequences, roughly 31% of them singletons; the top ten hold 5.5% to 6.5%. The material sequenced was PBMCs. The receptors derive from a woman aged 18 to 55 in good health.

This clonotype was counted many times. The J gene is TRBJ1-1, the V gene TRBV20-1; D is unclear. CDR1 and CDR2 from the germline V gene are DFQATT and SNEGSKA (reference sequence). The CDR3 is 11 residues long. CDR3 in DNA: TGCAGCCTCGTCTTTTCCACTGAAGCTTTCTTT. Residues: CSLVFSTEAFF.

This clonotype was counted ten times or more. The rearrangement uses TRBV20-1 and TRBJ2-3; 8 bases are a match to TRBD2. J lost 4 bases, V lost 2 bases, and 8 bases had no gene match. Germline CDR1 DFQATT, CDR2 SNEGSKA (reference sequence). This CDR3 has 15 residues. The CDR3 is CSARPVSGVPDTQYF. The CDR3 region has the DNA TGCAGTGCTAGACCGGTTAGCGGGGTCCCAGATACGCAGTATTTT.

The chain employs TRBV11-2 and TRBJ2-2, with D uncertain. This CDR3 has 15 amino acids. The germline V gene encodes CDR1 SGHAT and CDR2 FQNNGV. V was trimmed by 2 bases and J by 7 bases, leaving 14 bases between them. CDR3 sequence reads: CASSLYSARGGELFF. DNA for the CDR3: TGTGCCAGCAGCTTATACAGCGCGCGAGGCGGGGAGCTGTTTTTT.

At least ten counts were recorded for this clonotype. The chain combines TRBV3-1 with TRBJ2-2; D may match TRBD1 or TRBD2 (5 bases each). In germline, CDR1 is LGHDT, CDR2 YNNKEL (reference sequence). The CDR3 totals 17 residues. Trimming left V 4 bases short and J 0 bases short, with 15 bases between. In nucleotides, the CDR3 is TGTGCCAGCAGCCCTCACACGGGACGGACGAACACCGGGGAGCTGTTTTTT. Translation: CASSPHTGRTNTGELFF. Supplemented by reference TRBV3-1 and TRBJ2-2, the full variable domain reads DTAVSQTPKYLVTQMGNDKSIKCEQNLGHDTMYWYKQDSKKFLKIMFSYNNKELIINETVPNRFSPKSPDKAHLNLHINSLELGDSAVYFCASSPHTGRTNTGELFFGEGSRLTVL.

For this clonotype: Being one base from a much bigger clone, this may be a read error. The chain has TRBV28 and TRBJ2-7, with D unresolved. The V gene's germline CDR1 is MDHEN and CDR2 SYDVKM. This CDR3 comprises 13 residues. As DNA, the CDR3 is TGTACCAGCAGTTTGAAGAGCTCCTACGAGCAGTACTTC. Amino acid sequence: CTSSLKSSYEQYF.

The chain joins TRBV20-1 to TRBJ1-1, with D unclear. The germline V gene encodes CDR1 DFQATT and CDR2 SNEGSKA (reference sequence). The ends were cut back, 0 bases at V and 10 bases at J, with 12 bases in the middle. The CDR3 is 12 residues long. The CDR3 DNA is TGCAGTGCTAGAGATTCGGGAGGGCTAGCTTTCTTT. Its protein product is CSARDSGGLAFF.

The chain has TRBV20-1 and TRBJ1-1; D is ambiguous. The CDR3 spans 12 residues. V shed 1 base and J shed 4 bases, with 7 bases lying between them. Germline V gives CDR1 DFQATT, CDR2 SNEGSKA (reference sequence). DNA for the CDR3: TGCAGTGCTAGAGGGCGTGGCACTGAAGCTTTCTTT. It specifies CSARGRGTEAFF.

This clonotype was recorded a few times. The rearrangement joins TRBV5-1 to TRBJ2-7, with 11 bases that match TRBD1. Germline assignment: CDR1 SGHRS and CDR2 YFSETQ. This CDR3 spans 15 amino acids. Losses at the gene ends were 3 bases for V and 6 bases for J; bases not matched to a gene: 8. CDR3 loop: CASSWGGTGGSEQYF. CDR3 nucleotides: TGCGCCAGCAGCTGGGGCGGGACAGGGGGTAGCGAGCAGTACTTC.

The chain uses TRBV20-1 and TRBJ1-2; D is uncertain. Germline V CDR1 and CDR2: DFQATT, SNEGSKA (reference sequence). The CDR3 loop spans 13 amino acids. V was trimmed by 4 bases and J by 8 bases, leaving 17 bases between them. The CDR3 DNA follows: TGCAGTGCTACAGTGGACCTTCGGGGAGGCTACACCTTC. It encodes CSATVDLRGGYTF.

Worth noting for this clonotype: A single base separates this from a much larger clone, so it may be a read error. This CDR3 reads CSASANTGAFF. The CDR3 nucleotides are TGCAGTGCTAGTGCTAACACTGGAGCTTTCTTT. This chain connects TRBV20-1 to TRBJ1-1, with no clear D. CDR3 length: 11 amino acids. The germline V gene encodes CDR1 DFQATT and CDR2 SNEGSKA (reference sequence).

In this sample, this clonotype turned up a few times. This chain links TRBV11-2 with TRBJ2-1; D unresolved. V was cut by 5 bases and J by 13 bases, with 15 bases left in between. Germline V gene lookup returns CDR1 SGHAT and CDR2 FQNNGV. This CDR3 is built from 12 residues. CDR3 sequence reads: CASSTMDLPQFF. CDR3 DNA: TGTGCCAGCAGCACCATGGACCTCCCACAGTTCTTC.

There are many counts of this clonotype. The chain carries TRBV29-1 and TRBJ1-5, with TRBD1 as a possible D gene (5 bases). The CDR3 is 15 amino acids. Germline V gene data show CDR1 as SQVTM and CDR2 as ANQGSEA. The V and J ends lost 6 bases and 5 bases respectively, with 20 bases between them. This CDR3 reads CSVGCHRRFDQPQHF. In nucleotides, the CDR3 is TGCAGCGTCGGGTGTCACAGGAGGTTCGATCAGCCCCAGCATTTT.

This clonotype showed up just a few times. Mismatch with germline at one junction end may stem from a read error. The chain recombines TRBV28 with TRBJ1-3; D may be TRBD1 (5 bases). Germline V gives CDR1 MDHEN, CDR2 SYDVKM. The CDR3 spans 13 residues. The CDR3 spells CAGRNSARGTIYF. The CDR3 nucleotides read TGTGCCGGCAGGAACAGTGCGAGGGGCACCATATATTTT. Filled out from reference TRBV28 and TRBJ1-3, the complete variable domain reads DVKVTQSSRYLVKRTGEKVFLECVQDMDHENMFWYRQDPGLGLRLIYFSYDVKMKEKGDIPEGYSVSREKKERFSLILESASTNQTSMYLCAGRNSARGTIYFGEGSWLTVV.

This clonotype has only one observation. J is TRBJ1-2 and V is TRBV10-3; D may be TRBD1 (5 bases). The ends were cut back, 11 bases at V and 4 bases at J, with 17 bases in the middle. Germline loops: CDR1 ENHRY, CDR2 SYGVKD. The CDR3 has 13 amino acids. This CDR3 is CAVYLGGSYGYTF. The CDR3 coding sequence is TGTGCCGTCTACCTCGGGGGTTCCTATGGCTACACCTTC.

J is TRBJ1-2 and V is TRBV29-1, with 8 bases identical to TRBD1. The CDR3 loop spans 12 amino acids. The germline CDR1 and CDR2 sequences are SQVTM and ANQGSEA. Trimming at V came to 8 bases and at J to 8 bases, leaving 10 bases not matched to a gene. The CDR3: CSSVGQGEGYTF. Here the CDR3 DNA reads TGCAGCTCGGTCGGACAGGGAGAGGGCTACACCTTC. The full variable domain, its missing parts supplied by reference TRBV29-1 and TRBJ1-2, is SAVISQKPSRDICQRGTSLTIQCQVDSQVTMMFWYRQQPGQSLTLIATANQGSEATYESGFVIDKFPISRPNLTFSTLTVSNMSPEDSSIYLCSSVGQGEGYTFGSGTRLTVV.

This clonotype was seen many times. The chain joins TRBV29-1 to TRBJ2-3; TRBD1 matches at 10 bases. With 7 bases clipped from V and 3 bases from J, the junction kept 10 bases outside the gene matches. The germline gives CDR1 SQVTM, CDR2 ANQGSEA. CDR3 length: 15 amino acids. The CDR3 DNA reads as TGCAGCGAATCTAGGAGGGACAGGGGTACAGATACGCAGTATTTT. Translation: CSESRRDRGTDTQYF.

The genes are TRBV20-1 and TRBJ2-7; D is unclear. The ends were cut back, 5 bases at V and 5 bases at J, with 10 bases in the middle. This CDR3 contains 11 residues. CDR1 is DFQATT and CDR2 is SNEGSKA in the germline V gene (reference sequence). The CDR3 reads CSAPKVNEQYF. CDR3 DNA: TGCAGTGCTCCTAAAGTCAACGAGCAGTACTTC.

V is TRBV29-1 and J is TRBJ1-1; 12 bases are shared with TRBD1. Germline CDR1 and CDR2: SQVTM and ANQGSEA. The trim removed 3 bases at V and 4 bases at J, leaving 6 bases unmatched. The CDR3 totals 15 residues. The CDR3 here is CSVDLGQGAGTEAFF. CDR3 DNA: TGCAGCGTTGATCTGGGACAGGGGGCTGGCACTGAAGCTTTCTTT.

On this clonotype: A read error is possible here, since a much larger clone lies one base away. The rearrangement joins TRBV19 to TRBJ1-1; no reliable D call. CDR1 is LNHDA, CDR2 SQIVND, per germline (reference sequence). Deletions cut 2 bases from V and 4 bases from J, with 11 bases between. CDR3 length: 14 amino acids. CDR3 sequence reads: CASSITQWRTEAFF. The CDR3, as DNA: TGTGCCAGTAGTATAACCCAGTGGCGCACTGAAGCTTTCTTT.

The rearrangement links TRBV20-1 to TRBJ2-1, with a possible D match to TRBD2 (6 bases). V was clipped by 3 bases and J by 5 bases, with 11 bases between them. Per the germline V gene, CDR1 is DFQATT and CDR2 is SNEGSKA (reference sequence). CDR3 size: 13 residues. The DNA for the CDR3 is TGCAGTGCTAGCGGGAGTTTACACAATGAGCAGTTCTTC. Protein: CSASGSLHNEQFF.

The count of this clonotype is one. The junction departs from the called germline gene at one end, perhaps through a read error. The chain recombines TRBV5-1 with TRBJ2-2, with D perhaps TRBD2 (5 bases). The germline V gene has CDR1 SGHRS and CDR2 YFSETQ. This CDR3 spans 14 amino acids. CDR3 amino acids: CASSLAGNTGEPFF. CDR3 DNA sequence: TGCGCCAGCAGCTTGGCCGGGAATACCGGGGAGCCGTTTTTT.

This chain joins TRBV6-5 and TRBJ2-1; possibly TRBD1 for D (5 bases). The CDR3 has 14 amino acids. CDR1 and CDR2 (germline): MNHEY, SVGAGI. The ends were cut back, 0 bases at V and 6 bases at J, with 9 bases in the middle. The DNA of the CDR3 is TGTGCCAGCAGTTACTCGATAAGGGGCAATGAGCAGTTCTTC. Its protein is CASSYSIRGNEQFF.

This clonotype was observed a few times. V gene TRBV6-1 combines with J gene TRBJ2-1, with D uncertain. Trimming shortened V by 1 base and J by 6 bases, and 10 bases separated the two germline ends. The CDR3 totals 14 residues. Germline V gene sequence: CDR1 MNHNS, CDR2 SASEGT. CDR3 in amino acids: CASSEGPALNEQFF. CDR3 DNA: TGTGCCAGCAGTGAAGGTCCAGCTCTCAATGAGCAGTTCTTC.

This clonotype was seen a handful of times. The V call is TRBV20-1, the J call TRBJ1-3, with a possible D match to TRBD1 (5 bases). CDR3 size: 15 residues. CDR1 and CDR2 (germline): DFQATT, SNEGSKA (reference sequence). The germline V and J ends were trimmed by 0 bases and 0 bases, with 9 bases remaining between them. The CDR3 loop reads CSARDRTSSGNTIYF. The CDR3 bases are TGCAGTGCTAGAGACCGGACATCCTCTGGAAACACCATATATTTT.

The rearrangement joins TRBV6-1 to TRBJ2-1; 11 bases are a match to TRBD2. Trimming cost V 7 bases and J 4 bases; bases outside gene matches: 6. This CDR3 spans 15 amino acids. Germline loops: CDR1 MNHNS, CDR2 SASEGT. This CDR3 is CASNVGTSGYNEQFF. Written as DNA, the CDR3 is TGTGCCAGCAATGTCGGGACTAGCGGATACAATGAGCAGTTCTTC.

V is TRBV6-5 and J is TRBJ2-7; 7 bases agree with TRBD2. Per the germline V gene, CDR1 is MNHEY and CDR2 is SVGAGI. J gave up 0 bases and V 4 bases, and 6 bases lay outside the gene matches. CDR3 length: 15 residues. CDR3 sequence: CASSLRRGSSYEQYF. Here the CDR3 DNA reads TGTGCCAGCAGTTTGAGGCGGGGGAGCTCCTACGAGCAGTACTTC.